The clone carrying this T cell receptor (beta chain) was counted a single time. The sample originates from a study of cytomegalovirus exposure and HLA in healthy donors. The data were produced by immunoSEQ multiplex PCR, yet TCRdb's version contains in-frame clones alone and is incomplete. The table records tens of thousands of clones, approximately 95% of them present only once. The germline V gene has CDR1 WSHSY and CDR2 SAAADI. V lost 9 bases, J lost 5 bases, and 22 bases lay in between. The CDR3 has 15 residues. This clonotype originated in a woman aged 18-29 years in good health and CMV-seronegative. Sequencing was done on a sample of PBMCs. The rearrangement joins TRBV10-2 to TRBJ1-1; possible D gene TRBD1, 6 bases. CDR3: CASRRDRTLRTEAFF. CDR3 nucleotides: TGCGCCAGTCGGCGCGACAGGACGCTCAGAACTGAAGCTTTCTTT.